These 32 T cell receptor beta chains came from one sample sequenced in a study of blood T cell repertoires in COVID-19. The table came from immunoSEQ multiplex PCR; TCRdb's copy has only in-frame clones and leaves some out. The sample carries approximately 160,000 clones, about 85% recorded once. Sequencing input: PBMCs or T cells enriched from blood (not recorded which). The receptor set was obtained from a woman aged 45-65 years who had recovered from COVID-19.

The V and J genes are TRBV5-6 and TRBJ2-7, with D perhaps matching TRBD1 (6 bases). The length of the CDR3 is 15 residues. CDR1 is SGHDT, CDR2 YYEEEE, per germline. V was cut by 5 bases and J by 9 bases, with 24 bases left in between. In nucleotides, the CDR3 is TGTGCCAGCAGTTTTGCCGGGACAAGCCGGAGGTGGCAGTACTTC. Its protein product is CASSFAGTSRRWQYF.

The gene calls are TRBV3-1 (or the pseudogene TRBV3-2) and TRBJ1-3, with D possibly matching TRBD1 (5 bases). The germline V gene has CDR1 LGHDT and CDR2 YNNKEL (reference sequence). The CDR3 covers 16 residues. The V end was cut by 1 base, the J end by 3 bases, with 13 bases between. The CDR3 DNA is TGTGCCAGCAGCCAAGGCGGGGGACTGGTTGGAAACACCATATATTTT. It translates to CASSQGGGLVGNTIYF.

The V and J genes are TRBV28 and TRBJ1-1; D possibly corresponds to TRBD1 (5 bases). V was cut by 10 bases and J by 5 bases, with 17 bases left in between. This CDR3 is 13 amino acids long. Germline CDR1 and CDR2: MDHEN and SYDVKM. The CDR3 coding sequence is TGTGCCATGTCGCAGGGAACGAGGACTGAAGCTTTCTTT. It codes for CAMSQGTRTEAFF.

The J gene is TRBJ2-1, the V gene TRBV11-3; a possible D gene is TRBD2 (5 bases). CDR1 and CDR2 from the germline V gene are SGHNT and YENEEA. This CDR3 is built from 12 residues. V was shortened by 5 bases and J by 9 bases, with 11 bases between the two germline ends. The CDR3 region is CASSPRGSEQFF. CDR3 DNA sequence: TGTGCCAGCAGCCCCCGGGGAAGTGAGCAGTTCTTC.

V and J are TRBV14 and TRBJ1-1, with D uncertain. The V and J ends lost 2 bases and 6 bases respectively, with 13 bases between them. Per the germline V gene, CDR1 is SGHDN and CDR2 is FVKESK. The CDR3 runs to 14 residues. The CDR3 region has the DNA TGTGCCAGCAGCCAAAGGACTGCGGGGTCTGAAGCTTTCTTT. Translation: CASSQRTAGSEAFF.

This clone was seen a few times. The rearrangement joins TRBV5-1 to TRBJ2-7, with 9 bases fitting TRBD1. This CDR3 has 15 amino acids. CDR1 is SGHRS and CDR2 is YFSETQ in the germline V gene. Unmatched junction bases numbered 6, after V lost 5 bases and J lost 0 bases. CDR3 in DNA: TGCGCCAGCAGAATCGGGACAGGGAACTCCTACGAGCAGTACTTC. This translates into CASRIGTGNSYEQYF.

This clone was counted once. The chain combines TRBV7-9 with TRBJ2-1; perhaps TRBD2 as D (6 bases). CDR1 and CDR2 (germline): SEHNR, FQNEAQ (reference sequence). The CDR3 consists of 13 residues. In DNA, the CDR3 is TGTACAGAGGGAGCGGGCAACTACAATGAGCAGTTCTTC. It encodes CTEGAGNYNEQFF.

The V and J genes are TRBV19 and TRBJ2-2; 11 positions match TRBD2. The CDR3 length is 16 residues. Germline loops: CDR1 LNHDA, CDR2 SQIVND (reference sequence). V dropped 6 bases and J dropped 4; count of bases not matched to a gene: 7. The CDR3 coding sequence is TGTGCCAGTAGAAGCTTAGCGGGGGGGCCCACCGGGGAGCTGTTTTTT. It encodes CASRSLAGGPTGELFF. Complete variable domain (other parts from reference TRBV19 and TRBJ2-2): DGGITQSPKYLFRKEGQNVTLSCEQNLNHDAMYWYRQDPGQGLRLIYYSQIVNDFQKGDIAEGYSVSREKKESFPLTVTSAQKNPTAFYLCASRSLAGGPTGELFFGEGSRLTVL.

V usage is TRBV9 and J usage is TRBJ2-3; D may be TRBD2 (5 bases). The CDR3 covers 13 residues. Germline V CDR1 and CDR2: SGDLS, YYNGEE. The V gene lost 3 bases and the J gene lost 10 bases, with 15 bases spanning the gap. The CDR3 loop reads CASSALAHGAQYF. The DNA of the CDR3 is TGTGCCAGCAGCGCCTTGGCCCACGGGGCGCAGTATTTT.

This rearrangement joins TRBV6-2 or TRBV6-3 to TRBJ2-3; a weak D match, TRBD2 (6 bases). V dropped 4 bases and J dropped 2 bases, with 16 bases sitting between them. This CDR3 is 16 amino acids long. CDR1 is MNHEY, CDR2 SVGEGT, per germline. CDR3 sequence reads: CASSSPRGDFTDTQYF. The CDR3 coding sequence is TGTGCCAGCAGTTCCCCCCGAGGGGACTTCACAGATACGCAGTATTTT.

This clone has a single count. The chain recombines TRBV7-9 with TRBJ1-2; 7 bases match TRBD1. Per germline, CDR1 SEHNR and CDR2 FQNEAQ (reference sequence). The CDR3 consists of 16 residues. The trim removed 1 base at V and 6 bases at J, leaving 11 bases unmatched. The DNA for the CDR3 is TGTGCCAGCAGCTTAGTCAGACAGGGTCTGGACAATGGCTACACCTTC. It codes for CASSLVRQGLDNGYTF.

This chain's CDR3 is CASSLPSRIAGEPQEFYNEQFF. The CDR3 DNA sequence: TGCGCCAGCAGCTTGCCCTCAAGGATAGCGGGAGAACCTCAAGAATTTTACAATGAGCAGTTCTTC. The chain recombines TRBV5-1 with TRBJ2-1, with 9 bases identical to TRBD2. This CDR3 has 22 amino acids. After removal of 1 base from V and 4 bases from J, the junction contained 24 bases not matched to a gene. CDR1 SGHRS and CDR2 YFSETQ come from the germline V gene.

V usage is TRBV11-3 and J usage is TRBJ2-7, with a tentative D call TRBD1 (5 bases). The V end lost 3 bases, the J end lost 2 bases, and 14 bases lay between the germline ends. Germline V gene lookup returns CDR1 SGHNT and CDR2 YENEEA. The CDR3 runs to 15 residues. This CDR3 reads CASSFQGRATYEQYF. DNA for the CDR3: TGTGCCAGCAGCTTTCAGGGAAGGGCTACCTACGAGCAGTACTTC. Complete variable domain (other parts from reference TRBV11-3 and TRBJ2-7): EAGVVQSPRYKIIEKKQPVAFWCNPISGHNTLYWYLQNLGQGPELLIRYENEEAVDDSQLPKDRFSAERLKGVDSTLKIQPAELGDSAVYLCASSFQGRATYEQYFGPGTRLTVT.

There are a few counts of this clone. The CDR3 region is CASSLGTSTTGELFF. The CDR3 DNA reads as TGTGCCAGCAGCTTGGGGACTAGCACCACCGGGGAGCTGTTTTTT. The chain combines TRBV5-4 with TRBJ2-2, with TRBD2 matching 8 bases. Trimming cost V 0 bases and J 4 bases; bases outside gene matches: 2. This CDR3 region has 15 residues. Germline assignment: CDR1 SGHNT and CDR2 YYREEE (reference sequence).

The V gene is TRBV6-1, the J gene TRBJ2-1; D is unclear. The ends were cut back, 1 base at V and 10 bases at J, with 5 bases in the middle. CDR3 length equals 11 residues. Germline loops: CDR1 MNHNS, CDR2 SASEGT. CDR3 sequence: CASSEGLEQFF. The CDR3 DNA is TGTGCCAGCAGTGAAGGACTCGAGCAGTTCTTC.

The J gene is TRBJ2-7, the V gene TRBV10-3, with a tentative D call TRBD1 (6 bases). Trimming took off 0 bases at V and 6 bases at J, with 12 bases between the two ends. From germline, CDR1 is ENHRY and CDR2 SYGVKD. The CDR3 spans 14 residues. CDR3 DNA sequence: TGTGCCATCAGTGAGTCGAGGGGGATGAGCGAGCAGTACTTC. Translation: CAISESRGMSEQYF.

The chain employs TRBV13 and TRBJ1-2; 7 bases agree with TRBD1. The CDR3 has 15 amino acids. Germline V gene lookup returns CDR1 PRHDT and CDR2 FYEKMQ (reference sequence). V gave up 0 bases and J gave up 5 bases; unmatched junction bases: 6. CDR3 nucleotide sequence: TGTGCCAGCAGCTTAGGCCTCGGGACAGCTTATGGCTACACCTTC. Amino acid sequence: CASSLGLGTAYGYTF.

This clone was seen just once. This chain joins TRBV5-1 and TRBJ2-3, with TRBD2 as a possible D gene (5 bases). Trimming left V 4 bases short and J 4 bases short, with 10 bases between. Germline-derived CDR1 and CDR2 are SGHRS and YFSETQ. The CDR3 runs 13 residues. Here the CDR3 DNA reads TGCGCCAGCAGCGGAGGAGGTTCAGATACGCAGTATTTT. Translated, it gives CASSGGGSDTQYF.

The chain recombines TRBV5-1 with TRBJ2-7, with D maybe TRBD2 (5 bases). The germline gives CDR1 SGHRS, CDR2 YFSETQ. This CDR3 contains 15 residues. The V gene lost 3 bases and the J gene lost 0 bases, with 13 bases spanning the gap. The CDR3 nucleotides are TGCGCCAGCAGCTACCACGGGGATAGCTCCTACGAGCAGTACTTC. Its translation: CASSYHGDSSYEQYF.

The genes are TRBV19 and TRBJ1-5, with D tentatively TRBD1 (6 bases). Germline V gene data show CDR1 as LNHDA and CDR2 as SQIVND (reference sequence). The V gene lost 5 bases and the J gene lost 4 bases, with 12 bases spanning the gap. This CDR3 spans 14 amino acids. The CDR3 loop reads CASSFQQGNQPQHF. The CDR3 DNA sequence: TGTGCCAGTAGTTTCCAACAGGGTAATCAGCCCCAGCATTTT. The full variable domain, completed using reference TRBV19 and TRBJ1-5, is DGGITQSPKYLFRKEGQNVTLSCEQNLNHDAMYWYRQDPGQGLRLIYYSQIVNDFQKGDIAEGYSVSREKKESFPLTVTSAQKNPTAFYLCASSFQQGNQPQHFGDGTRLSIL.

V and J are TRBV10-3 and TRBJ1-1; D possibly corresponds to TRBD1 (6 bases). Germline V gene data show CDR1 as ENHRY and CDR2 as SYGVKD. CDR3 length: 12 residues. Trimming cost V 6 bases and J 5 bases, with 10 bases left between them. The CDR3 DNA follows: TGTGCCATCAGCCTCACAGGGACTGAAGCTTTCTTT. Amino acids: CAISLTGTEAFF.

The rearrangement joins TRBV5-1 to TRBJ2-7; D is perhaps TRBD1 (5 bases). Germline V gene sequence: CDR1 SGHRS, CDR2 YFSETQ. CDR3 length equals 13 residues. V was shortened by 2 bases and J by 5 bases, with 11 bases between the two germline ends. The CDR3: CASSLRGEDEQYF. The CDR3 DNA reads as TGCGCCAGCAGCTTAAGGGGTGAAGACGAGCAGTACTTC.

The chain carries TRBV7-2 and TRBJ1-3, with D tentatively TRBD1 (5 bases). There are 16 residues in the CDR3. The V end was cut by 3 bases, the J end by 2 bases, with 14 bases between. In germline, CDR1 is SGHTA, CDR2 FQGNSA. Written as DNA, the CDR3 is TGTGCCAGCAGCTTGGGGGGGGGATCAACTGGAAACACCATATATTTT. Protein: CASSLGGGSTGNTIYF.

The table lists this clone with a few counts. The rearrangement joins TRBV9 to TRBJ2-3; 7 bases are a match to TRBD2. J was trimmed by 6 bases and V by 4 bases; bases with no gene match: 8. CDR3 length: 14 amino acids. Per germline, CDR1 SGDLS and CDR2 YYNGEE. The CDR3 DNA reads as TGTGCCAGCAGCACCCGACTAGCATTTGATACGCAGTATTTT. Translated, it gives CASSTRLAFDTQYF.

This clone was seen only once. The chain recombines TRBV6-6 with TRBJ2-2; TRBD1 matches 7 bases. V was pared by 7 bases and J by 1 base, with 6 bases of the junction left unmatched. Germline CDR1 reads MNHNY; CDR2 reads SVGAGI (reference sequence). The CDR3 contains 15 residues. The CDR3 sequence is CASKVDRMNTGELFF. The CDR3 nucleotides are TGTGCCAGCAAAGTGGACAGGATGAACACCGGGGAGCTGTTTTTT.

The genes are TRBV12-5 and TRBJ2-5, with TRBD2 matching 13 bases. The CDR3 totals 15 residues. Per the germline V gene, CDR1 is LGHNT and CDR2 is FRNRAP. V shed 2 bases and J 5 bases; nucleotides not matched to a gene: 2. DNA of the CDR3: TGTGCTAGTGGTTTGACTAGCGGGAGGGGGGAGACCCAGTACTTC. Translation: CASGLTSGRGETQYF.

The chain employs TRBV7-8 and TRBJ2-7; tentatively, D is TRBD2 (6 bases). The CDR3 is made up of 13 amino acids. Germline values: CDR1 SGHVS, CDR2 FQNEAQ. V was clipped by 2 bases and J by 5 bases, with 10 bases between them. The CDR3 protein is CASSLRESDEQYF. As DNA, the CDR3 is TGTGCCAGCAGCTTACGGGAGTCGGACGAGCAGTACTTC.

The J gene is TRBJ1-6, the V gene TRBV6-2 or TRBV6-3, with D maybe TRBD1 (5 bases). Germline loops: CDR1 MNHEY, CDR2 SVGEGT. Trimming removed 6 bases from V and 15 bases from J, with 21 bases in between. This CDR3 contains 14 residues. Here the CDR3 DNA reads TGTGCCAGCAGCTGGAGACAGCCAAAGGGACTCCTCCACTTT. This encodes CASSWRQPKGLLHF.

The J gene is TRBJ2-3, the V gene TRBV7-9; 14 nucleotides agree with TRBD2. J gave up 1 base and V 3 bases, and 0 bases lay outside the gene matches. The CDR3 has 16 amino acids. Per the germline V gene, CDR1 is SEHNR and CDR2 is FQNEAQ (reference sequence). The CDR3 nucleotides are TGTGCCAGCAGCTTGGGACTAGCGGGAGGCACAGATACGCAGTATTTT. Translating it yields CASSLGLAGGTDTQYF.

The chain has TRBV19 and TRBJ1-5; TRBD1 matches at 7 bases. Germline V gene lookup returns CDR1 LNHDA and CDR2 SQIVND (reference sequence). The CDR3 is 13 residues long. The ends lost 3 bases at V and 5 bases at J; junction bases unmatched: 1. CDR3 residues: CASSIRGDQPQHF. CDR3 coding DNA: TGTGCCAGTAGTATCAGGGGGGATCAGCCCCAGCATTTT.

Here the CDR3 reads CASSPDRVASKAFF. The CDR3 bases are TGTGCCAGCAGCCCCGACAGGGTGGCGTCAAAAGCTTTCTTT. The chain carries TRBV6-5 and TRBJ1-1; 7 bases are shared with TRBD1. The CDR3 length is 14 residues. J gave up 9 bases and V 6 bases, and 13 bases lay outside the gene matches. The V gene's germline CDR1 is MNHEY and CDR2 SVGAGI.

The chain recombines TRBV7-2 with TRBJ2-7; 10 bases line up with TRBD2. CDR1 and CDR2 (germline): SGHTA, FQGNSA. The CDR3 loop spans 15 amino acids. The J segment lost 3 bases and the V segment lost 4 bases, leaving 6 bases of the junction unmatched. The CDR3 DNA sequence: TGTGCCAGCAGCTCTAGCGGGAGAGTACTCTACGAGCAGTACTTC. As protein: CASSSSGRVLYEQYF.